This T cell receptor beta chain originates from a study of cytomegalovirus exposure and HLA in healthy donors (dated by TCRdb to between 2016 and 2019). Notes on the research overall: According to an earlier analysis of 587 of the donors, 150 million to 200 million T cells yielded some 120 million unique TCR beta sequences and 276 Gb of sequence data. About 300 gigabases of sequencing data and 70 million to 85 million unique TCR sequences were included in an early release covering 550 to 800 HLA-typed donors. The genetic ancestry cluster associated with self-reported Caucasian donors included approximately 85% of the 398 genotyped donors. The study aimed to test whether cataloging public T cell receptors could reveal signatures of past pathogen exposure. The study used immunosequencing to profile the T cell repertoires of some 600 subjects and linked those repertoires to cytomegalovirus serostatus. Besides the first cohort of around 670 subjects, a separate validation cohort made up of roughly 120 different subjects was used. To predict cytomegalovirus infection status, the study combined high-throughput TCR immunosequencing, statistical association of individual TCRs with disease status, and machine learning. A later analysis re-examined previously published TCR beta repertoires from just over 650 donors and added high-resolution HLA genotyping to investigate patterns of TCR occurrence. In the later analysis, no new phenotypic data were used to find candidate immune exposures; instead, reliance was placed on TCR beta sequences and their occurrence across donors. An earlier analysis of around 580 of the donors used high-throughput TCR beta sequencing to judge whether each TCR beta V gene segment behaved as functional or pseudogenic. Donor age, sex, ethnicity and CMV serostatus were collected together with the repertoire data. Genome-wide SNP genotypes for about 65% of the roughly 670 donors were used in a later genetic analysis, which treated that subset as a discovery cohort. Every discovery cohort repertoire had been produced on one sequencing platform. HLA typing covered class I and class II loci at four-digit resolution. The number of donors typed differed by locus, with roughly 620-640 for A, B, C, DRB1 and DQB1, roughly 520 for DQA1, 600 to 610 for DPA1, and 450 to 480 for DPB1. Roughly 5 DR-DQ haplotypes were handled as single units for association and clustering, since linkage in the cohort was strong. Among around 400 genotyped donors of the cohort, an average of roughly 230,000 unique TCR beta nucleotide sequences was sequenced per donor, of which 15% to 20% were non-productive. General findings and caveats noted by the study authors: Because counts were too low, approximately 18 rarely observed V segments, including chromosome 9 orphons, were excluded from the earlier analysis of several hundred of the donors. Presence/absence analyses assumed roughly uniform sequencing depth across donors, an assumption that may not hold. The only immune exposure information available for the cohort was CMV serostatus. Because HLA typing was unavailable for some donors at each locus, only the typed subset was used in association tests. In both the original and validation cohorts, the classifier was reported to diagnose cytomegalovirus status with high specificity and sensitivity. In an earlier analysis of some 540 of the donors, most TCR beta V segments appeared in productive rearrangements about 90% or about 30% of the time, broadly matching IMGT annotations. This cohort had only TCR beta chains sequenced, and the lack of alpha or paired-chain data limited which features could be detected. Correlated functional status among segregating V segments might be attributable to linkage disequilibrium, but an unknown experimental factor could not be ruled out. The study gave a list of roughly 150 TCR beta chains associated with cytomegalovirus. It was suggested by the authors that the approach could potentially be generalized to other disease states and immunological phenotypes. Compared with the approximately 670-donor mean, donors in an Asian-associated ancestry cluster had fewer N-insertions in productive TCRs, according to a later genetic analysis. A later analysis found that TCR association rates varied across HLA loci, with DRB1 alleles showing the most associated TCRs and HLA-C alleles the fewest. In a later analysis, HLA-associated TCR beta chains were found to be more clonally expanded and to have lower generation probabilities than equally common non-associated chains. A further reported finding was that TCR beta sequences accurately predicted the HLA-A and HLA-B alleles for most subjects in the first cohort. In a later analysis, several top co-occurrence clusters were reported to appear linked to parvovirus B19, influenza, CMV and Epstein-Barr virus. In a later genetic analysis, a missense DCLRE1C variant was associated with V-gene and J-gene trimming of TCR beta chains, and the association was replicated in an independent cohort. In a later analysis, some 18,000 TCR beta sequences were associated with specific HLA alleles at a false discovery rate of 0.05. Most TCR sequences were observed very rarely across donors, whereas some public TCRs were present in many individuals. Some IMGT-functional V segments, including TRBV6-2 and TRBV6-3, could not be distinguished by the 87-base-pair reads and were therefore excluded. A few of the identified cytomegalovirus-associated TCR beta chains were confirmed in vitro to be specific for cytomegalovirus antigens. When HLA alleles, especially DR and DQ, strongly co-occurred, TCR associations were difficult to assign to individual alleles. A group of highly shared sequence variants was considered likely to be a technical artifact of the sequencing pipeline. In a later analysis, most CMV-associated TCR beta chains were found to appear HLA-restricted, with HLA associations seemingly driven largely by CMV exposure.

Comment on this clone: Its antigen is still unknown.

The cohort consisted of 666 healthy bone marrow donors. All cohort members were sampled while nominally healthy, although unrecorded immune exposures were likely present. The donor tested CMV seronegative and was one of the 352 seronegative cohort members. A peripheral blood sample was collected from each donor, and TCR beta sequencing was performed on peripheral blood mononuclear cells. The Qiagen DNeasy Blood Extraction Kit was used to extract genomic DNA from the blood cell samples. V lost 6 bases and J lost 7 bases, and the count of bases not matched to a germline gene is 7. Reading the germline V gene gives CDR1 MNHEY and CDR2 SVGAGI. Reading from cysteine to phenylalanine, the CDR3 counts 15 amino acids. CDR3 DNA only is kept here, 45 bases in frame from base 1. Library preparation employed the immunoSEQ multiplex PCR assay. For the multiplex PCR, a mixture combining 60 forward primers for TCR Vbeta segments and 13 reverse primers for TCR Jbeta segments was used. The CDR3 region of rearranged TCR beta genes was amplified from genomic DNA with a multiplex PCR assay. Amplified TCR beta libraries were sequenced as 87-base-pair reads on the Illumina HiSeq System. Concerning the study's data processing: In a later analysis, 77 million or so unique TCR beta chains were counted across the roughly 670 repertoires, and roughly 9.9 million of these chains were shared by at least two donors. A nearest-neighbor algorithm error-corrected the raw reads and collapsed the reads into unique sequences, merging closely related sequences to remove PCR and sequencing errors. CDR3 sequences were aligned to IMGT reference sequences to assign V, D and J gene segments. For a sequence to be retained, a match of at least six nucleotides to both a V gene segment and a J gene segment was required. A rearrangement was called productive if the CDR3 had no stop codons and remained in frame with V and J, and every other rearrangement was called non-productive. CDR3 was defined by IMGT convention, running from the second conserved V-encoded cysteine to the conserved J-encoded phenylalanine. The earlier analysis of approximately 590 of the donors excluded any sequence lacking an unambiguous match to a single V gene segment. In an earlier analysis of several hundred of the donors, V segments were called functional above 56.7% productive rearrangements and were called segregating when the between-donor standard deviation exceeded 5%. A statistical classification framework was developed to diagnose cytomegalovirus status using the catalog of TCR beta chain sequences. A later analysis assigned V and J genes by comparing TCR nucleotide sequences with IMGT/GENE-DB human TR gene sequences. In a later analysis, CDR3 sequences and most-parsimonious VDJ recombination scenarios were assigned using the TCRdist pipeline. In a later analysis, each TCR beta chain was defined by its CDR3 amino acid sequence together with its V-gene family, and reads without a unique V-gene family were excluded. A later analysis removed several hundred highly shared, low-generation-probability nucleotide sequences to deal with suspected cross-contamination and a sequencing artifact. A later analysis calculated a clonal expansion index for each public chain from normalized within-repertoire ranks of inferred template counts. Generation probabilities in a later analysis came from a VDJ recombination model fitted to out-of-frame rearrangements, and those results were checked against IGoR. In a later analysis, hypergeometric tests were used to score TCR-TCR, TCR-HLA and TCR-CMV co-occurrence, with a repertoire-size bias correction applied to TCR pairs. To estimate false discovery rates, a later analysis permuted the HLA or CMV assignments 20 times. In a later analysis, co-occurring TCRs were grouped with DBSCAN, and TCRdist sequence similarity was added when clustering was performed within HLA-allele-positive subsets. Repertoires with fewer than 30,000 or more than 120,000 public chains, plus five repertoires with anomalous nucleotide sharing, were excluded from co-occurrence clustering. TCRdb took over this immuneACCESS table, retaining in-frame rearrangements with V and J assigned. Such tables are incomplete; in checked studies, under half of the missing clones stem from an unresolved V gene, and the remainder is unexplained. That table furnishes V, J and clone size, whereas the DNA furnished D and trimming. The table for this sample shows some 150,000 clones. Of the sample, 2.7% falls within the top ten clones.

Sequencing used PBMCs. The TCR was taken from a man in his forties in good health and CMV-seronegative. The rearrangement combines TRBV6-5 with TRBJ1-6; a stretch of 9 junction bases matches TRBD1. The DNA sequence is given as TGTGCCAGCAGGCTTACAGGGGGCCACAATTCACCCCTCCACTTT. This is translated as CASRLTGGHNSPLHF.